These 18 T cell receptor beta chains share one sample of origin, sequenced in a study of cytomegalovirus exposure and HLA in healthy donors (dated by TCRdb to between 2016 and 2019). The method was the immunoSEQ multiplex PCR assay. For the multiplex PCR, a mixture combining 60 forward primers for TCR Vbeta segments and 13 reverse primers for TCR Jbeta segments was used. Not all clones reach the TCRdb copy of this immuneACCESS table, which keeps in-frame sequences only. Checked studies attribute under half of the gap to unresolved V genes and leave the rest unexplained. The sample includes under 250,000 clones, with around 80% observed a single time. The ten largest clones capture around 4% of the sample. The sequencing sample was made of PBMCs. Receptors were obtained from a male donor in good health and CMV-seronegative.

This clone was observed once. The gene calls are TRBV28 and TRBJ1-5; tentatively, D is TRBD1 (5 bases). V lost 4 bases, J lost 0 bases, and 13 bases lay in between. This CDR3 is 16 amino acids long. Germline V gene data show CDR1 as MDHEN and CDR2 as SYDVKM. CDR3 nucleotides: TGTGCCAGCAGTTCTCCCAGGGCGGATAGCAATCAGCCCCAGCATTTT. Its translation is CASSSPRADSNQPQHF.

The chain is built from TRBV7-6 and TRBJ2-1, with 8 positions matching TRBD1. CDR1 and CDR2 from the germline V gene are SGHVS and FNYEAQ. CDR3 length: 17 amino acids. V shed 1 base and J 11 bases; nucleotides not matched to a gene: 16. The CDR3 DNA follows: TGTGCCAGCAGCTTAGTGGGGCCCAGGGGGCGGACGGGACAGCAGTTCTTC. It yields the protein CASSLVGPRGRTGQQFF. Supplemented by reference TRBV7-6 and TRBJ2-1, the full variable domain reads GAGVSQSPRYKVTKRGQDVALRCDPISGHVSLYWYRQALGQGPEFLTYFNYEAQQDKSGLPNDRFSAERPEGSISTLTIQRTEQRDSAMYRCASSLVGPRGRTGQQFFGPGTRLTVL.

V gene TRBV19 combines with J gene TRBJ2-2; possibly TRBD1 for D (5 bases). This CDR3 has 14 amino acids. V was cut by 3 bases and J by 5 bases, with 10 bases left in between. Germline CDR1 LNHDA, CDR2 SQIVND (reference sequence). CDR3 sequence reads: CASSISGPTGELFF. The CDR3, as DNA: TGTGCCAGTAGTATTTCAGGGCCTACCGGGGAGCTGTTTTTT.

CDR3: CASSVGASGNTDTQYF. The CDR3 DNA sequence: TGTGCCAGCAGCGTAGGCGCTAGCGGGAACACAGATACGCAGTATTTT. The chain has TRBV9 and TRBJ2-3; TRBD2 agrees at 9 bases. V was pared by 0 bases and J by 2 bases, with 4 bases of the junction left unmatched. CDR3 length: 16 amino acids. Germline values: CDR1 SGDLS, CDR2 YYNGEE.

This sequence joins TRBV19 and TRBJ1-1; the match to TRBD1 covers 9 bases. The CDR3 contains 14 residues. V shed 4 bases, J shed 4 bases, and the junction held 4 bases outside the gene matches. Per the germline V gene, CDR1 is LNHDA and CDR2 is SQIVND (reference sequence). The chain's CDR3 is CASSTRQGGTEAFF. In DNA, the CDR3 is TGTGCCAGTAGTACCCGACAGGGGGGCACTGAAGCTTTCTTT.

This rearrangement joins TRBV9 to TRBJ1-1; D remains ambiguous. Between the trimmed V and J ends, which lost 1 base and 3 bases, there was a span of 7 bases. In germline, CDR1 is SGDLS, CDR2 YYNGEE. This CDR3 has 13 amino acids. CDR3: CASSVTPDTEAFF. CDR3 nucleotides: TGTGCCAGCAGCGTAACCCCAGACACTGAAGCTTTCTTT.

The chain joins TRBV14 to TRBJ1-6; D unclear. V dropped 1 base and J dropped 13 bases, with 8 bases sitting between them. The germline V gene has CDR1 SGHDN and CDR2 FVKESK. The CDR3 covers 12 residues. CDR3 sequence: CASSQGATPLHF. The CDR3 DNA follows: TGTGCCAGCAGCCAAGGGGCGACCCCCCTCCACTTT. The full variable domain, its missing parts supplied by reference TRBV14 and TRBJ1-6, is EAGVTQFPSHSVIEKGQTVTLRCDPISGHDNLYWYRRVMGKEIKFLLHFVKESKQDESGMPNNRFLAERTGGTYSTLKVQPAELEDSGVYFCASSQGATPLHFGNGTRLTVT.

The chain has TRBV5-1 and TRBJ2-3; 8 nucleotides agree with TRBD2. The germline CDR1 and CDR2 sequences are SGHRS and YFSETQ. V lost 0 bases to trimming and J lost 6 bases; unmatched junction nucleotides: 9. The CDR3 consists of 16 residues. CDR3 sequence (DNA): TGCGCCAGCAGCTTGGATGGTCTAGCGGGTGGGGATACGCAGTATTTT. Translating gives CASSLDGLAGGDTQYF.

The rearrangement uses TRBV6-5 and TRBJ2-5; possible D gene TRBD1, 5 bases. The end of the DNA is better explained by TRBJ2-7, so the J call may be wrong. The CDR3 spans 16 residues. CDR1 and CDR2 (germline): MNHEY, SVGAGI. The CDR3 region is CASSYSFQGASYEQYF. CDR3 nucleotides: TGTGCCAGCAGTTACTCGTTCCAGGGTGCCTCCTACGAGCAGTACTTC.

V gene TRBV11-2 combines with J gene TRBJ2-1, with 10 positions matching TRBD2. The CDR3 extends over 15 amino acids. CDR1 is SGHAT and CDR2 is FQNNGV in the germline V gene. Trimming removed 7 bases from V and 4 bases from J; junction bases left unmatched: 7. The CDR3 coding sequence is TGTGCCAGCACCATAGCGGGAGGCCCTTACAATGAGCAGTTCTTC. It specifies CASTIAGGPYNEQFF. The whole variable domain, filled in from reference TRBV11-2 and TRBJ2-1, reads EAGVAQSPRYKIIEKRQSVAFWCNPISGHATLYWYQQILGQGPKLLIQFQNNGVVDDSQLPKDRFSAERLKGVDSTLKIQPAKLEDSAVYLCASTIAGGPYNEQFFGPGTRLTVL.

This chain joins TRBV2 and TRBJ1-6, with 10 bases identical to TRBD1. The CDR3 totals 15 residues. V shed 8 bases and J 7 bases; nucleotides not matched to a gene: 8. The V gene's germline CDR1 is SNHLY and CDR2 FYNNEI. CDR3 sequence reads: CASERTGQGNSPLHF. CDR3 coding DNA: TGTGCCAGCGAGAGAACGGGACAGGGGAATTCACCCCTCCACTTT.

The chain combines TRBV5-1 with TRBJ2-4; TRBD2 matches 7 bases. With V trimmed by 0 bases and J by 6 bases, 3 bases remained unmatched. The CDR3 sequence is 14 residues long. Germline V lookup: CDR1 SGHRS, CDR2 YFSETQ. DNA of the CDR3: TGCGCCAGCAGCTTGGGGGCTAGCGGAAACATTCAGTACTTC. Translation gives CASSLGASGNIQYF.

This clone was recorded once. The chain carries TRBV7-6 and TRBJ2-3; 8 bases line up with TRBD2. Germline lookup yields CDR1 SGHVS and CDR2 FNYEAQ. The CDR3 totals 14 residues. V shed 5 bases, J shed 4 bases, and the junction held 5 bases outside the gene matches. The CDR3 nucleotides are TGTGCCAGCAGCCCTCGGGAGGGCCCAGATACGCAGTATTTT. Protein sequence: CASSPREGPDTQYF.

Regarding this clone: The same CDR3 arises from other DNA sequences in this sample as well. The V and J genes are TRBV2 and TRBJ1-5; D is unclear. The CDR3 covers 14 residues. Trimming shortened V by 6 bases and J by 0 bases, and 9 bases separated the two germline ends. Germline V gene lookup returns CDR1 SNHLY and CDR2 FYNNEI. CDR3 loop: CASSEEYSNQPQHF. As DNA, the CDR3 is TGTGCCAGCAGCGAGGAATATAGCAATCAGCCCCAGCATTTT.

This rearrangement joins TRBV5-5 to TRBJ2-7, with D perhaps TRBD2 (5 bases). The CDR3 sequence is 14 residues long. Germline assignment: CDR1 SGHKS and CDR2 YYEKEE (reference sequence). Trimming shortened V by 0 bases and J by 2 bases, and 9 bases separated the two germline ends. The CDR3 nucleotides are TGTGCCAGCAGCTTGGCCGGGGTAACCTACGAGCAGTACTTC. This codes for CASSLAGVTYEQYF.

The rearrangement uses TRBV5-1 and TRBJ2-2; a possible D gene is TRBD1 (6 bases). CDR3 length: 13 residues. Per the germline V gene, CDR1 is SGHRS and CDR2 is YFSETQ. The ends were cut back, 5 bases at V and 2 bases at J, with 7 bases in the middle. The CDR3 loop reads CASRQGNTGELFF. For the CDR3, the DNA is TGCGCCAGCAGACAGGGAAACACCGGGGAGCTGTTTTTT.

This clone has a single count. The CDR3 coding sequence is TGTGCCAGCACTAATTTAGCGGGCTTCAATGAGCAGTTCTTC. It translates to CASTNLAGFNEQFF. The chain has TRBV7-9 and TRBJ2-1; 7 bases match TRBD2. The trim removed 7 bases at V and 6 bases at J, leaving 9 bases unmatched. The CDR3 sequence is 14 residues long. The V gene's germline CDR1 is SEHNR and CDR2 FQNEAQ (reference sequence).

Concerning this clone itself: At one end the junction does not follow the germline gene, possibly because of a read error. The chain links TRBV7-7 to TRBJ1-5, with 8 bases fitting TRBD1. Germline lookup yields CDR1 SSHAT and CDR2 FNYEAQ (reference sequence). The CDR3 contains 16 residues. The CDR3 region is CARSLVEDRDDQPQHF. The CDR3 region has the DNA TGTGCCAGAAGCTTAGTAGAGGACAGGGACGATCAGCCCCAGCATTTT.